This T cell receptor (beta chain) was captured by sequencing in a study of CD4+ T cells in melanoma. The CDR3 length is 12 residues. Germline CDR1 and CDR2: MNHNS and SASEGT. The V and J ends lost 5 bases and 11 bases, in that order; junction bases with no gene match: 5. Points on this clone: The antigen is not known.

Notes on the study in general: Diverse differentiation states were reported for melanoma neoantigen-specific CD4+ T cells. A reported correlation linked neoantigen-specific CD4+ T cells to CD8+, macrophage and B cell function.

The data were produced by immunoSEQ multiplex PCR, yet TCRdb's version contains in-frame clones alone and is incomplete. The data contain over 15,000 clones, roughly four fifths of them singletons. This receptor was identified in a human donor with melanoma. Sequencing was done on a sample of cells from a culture (not recorded whether cultured in vitro). The chain joins TRBV6-1 to TRBJ2-3; 9 bases are shared with TRBD2. Here the CDR3 reads CASSSSGGRQYF. CDR3 DNA: TGTGCCAGCAGTTCCAGCGGGGGGAGGCAGTATTTT.